Following are 23 T cell receptor beta chains from one sample sequenced in a study of Tregs in tolerant kidney transplant recipients. TCRdb keeps only in-frame clones here, not all; method: immunoSEQ multiplex PCR. The repertoire includes about 22,000 clones, over 75% of them detected once, and roughly 24% sits in the top ten. Related graft donors supplied nonmyeloablative bone marrow transplants, and mixed chimerism was transient. Sequenced material: CD8+ T cells from blood (PBMCs), taken 6 months after the transplant. The receptors stem from a human patient who received a combined kidney and bone marrow transplant. Some of the T cells may derive from the graft donor.

The rearrangement uses TRBV4-1 and TRBJ2-1, with 9 bases identical to TRBD1. V lost 4 bases and J lost 8; bases outside the gene matches: 9. CDR3 length equals 15 residues. Germline CDR1 is MGHRA and CDR2 is YSYEKL. The CDR3 is CASSPGQGPDYEQFF. The CDR3 region has the DNA TGCGCCAGCAGCCCGGGACAGGGTCCCGATTATGAGCAGTTCTTC.

The CDR3 DNA is TGCGCCAGCAGCCAAGTAACAGGGGGCCAAGAGACCCAGTACTTC. Translated, it gives CASSQVTGGQETQYF. This sequence joins TRBV4-3 and TRBJ2-5, with 8 bases lining up with TRBD1. This CDR3 has 15 amino acids. Germline V gene data show CDR1 as LGHNA and CDR2 as YSLEER. The trim removed 1 base at V and 1 base at J, leaving 2 bases unmatched.

The V call is TRBV13, the J call TRBJ2-1; 13 nucleotides align to TRBD2. The V gene end was trimmed by 1 base and the J gene end by 4 bases; junction bases not matched to a gene: 1. The CDR3 has 16 residues. Per the germline V gene, CDR1 is PRHDT and CDR2 is FYEKMQ (reference sequence). The CDR3: CASSLVLAGGYNEQFF. In DNA, the CDR3 is TGTGCCAGCAGCTTAGTACTAGCGGGGGGGTACAATGAGCAGTTCTTC.

V is TRBV4-1 and J is TRBJ1-1; no reliable D call. The V end lost 4 bases, the J end lost 2 bases, and 8 bases lay between the germline ends. The germline V gene has CDR1 MGHRA and CDR2 YSYEKL. CDR3 length equals 13 residues. This chain's CDR3 is CASSPNGNTEAFF. The CDR3 DNA reads as TGCGCCAGCAGCCCTAATGGTAACACTGAAGCTTTCTTT.

V is TRBV13 and J is TRBJ1-1; D remains ambiguous. Per germline, CDR1 PRHDT and CDR2 FYEKMQ (reference sequence). Trimming pared 0 bases from V and 1 base from J, leaving 6 bases between. This CDR3 spans 14 amino acids. The CDR3: CASSLGPENTEAFF. In DNA form, the CDR3 reads TGTGCCAGCAGCTTAGGTCCAGAGAACACTGAAGCTTTCTTT. Full variable domain (outside the CDR3, taken from reference TRBV13 and TRBJ1-1): AAGVIQSPRHLIKEKRETATLKCYPIPRHDTVYWYQQGPGQDPQFLISFYEKMQSDKGSIPDRFSAQQFSDYHSELNMSSLELGDSALYFCASSLGPENTEAFFGQGTRLTVV.

The chain uses TRBV7-6 and TRBJ2-5, with no clear D. This CDR3 is built from 12 residues. V was pared by 5 bases and J by 3 bases, with 7 bases between. In germline, CDR1 is SGHVS, CDR2 FNYEAQ. The CDR3 nucleotides are TGTGCCAGCAGCCTCGCGGAAGAGACCCAGTACTTC. Translated, it gives CASSLAEETQYF.

The J gene is TRBJ2-5, the V gene TRBV28, with TRBD1 matching over 11 bases. This CDR3 comprises 21 residues. Trimming at V came to 3 bases and at J to 3 bases, leaving 21 bases not matched to a gene. Germline CDR1 reads MDHEN; CDR2 reads SYDVKM. In nucleotides, the CDR3 is TGTGCCAGCAGTTTCGGAATCCTGGGGGGGGACAGGGGGAGGTTAGAAGAGACCCAGTACTTC. This codes for CASSFGILGGDRGRLEETQYF.

In nucleotides, the CDR3 is TGTGCCAGCGATTCCGGGACAGGGCCCTACGAGCAGTACTTC. Its translation is CASDSGTGPYEQYF. The chain employs TRBV5-6 and TRBJ2-7, with TRBD1 matching 9 bases. V was pared by 7 bases and J by 2 bases, with 7 bases of the junction left unmatched. The CDR3 has 14 amino acids. The germline gives CDR1 SGHDT, CDR2 YYEEEE. Based on the CDR3 plus reference TRBV5-6 and TRBJ2-7, the full variable domain is DAGVTQSPTHLIKTRGQQVTLRCSPKSGHDTVSWYQQALGQGPQFIFQYYEEEERQRGNFPDRFSGHQFPNYSSELNVNALLLGDSALYLCASDSGTGPYEQYFGPGTRLTVT.

This chain connects TRBV15 to TRBJ2-2; D perhaps matches TRBD2 (5 bases). The CDR3 is made up of 16 amino acids. V lost 9 bases and J lost 0, with 17 bases in between. Germline V lookup: CDR1 LNHNV, CDR2 YYDKDF (reference sequence). The CDR3 bases are TGTGCCACTAACACACGACCGGGAACGAACACCGGGGAGCTGTTTTTT. Its protein product is CATNTRPGTNTGELFF. The variable domain in full, completed from reference TRBV15 and TRBJ2-2, reads DAMVIQNPRYQVTQFGKPVTLSCSQTLNHNVMYWYQQKSSQAPKLLFHYYDKDFNNEADTPDNFQSRRPNTSFCFLDIRSPGLGDTAMYLCATNTRPGTNTGELFFGEGSRLTVL.

V gene TRBV10-3 combines with J gene TRBJ1-3, with no clear D. The germline V gene has CDR1 ENHRY and CDR2 SYGVKD. The CDR3 runs 12 residues. Deletions cut 3 bases from V and 4 bases from J, with 4 bases between. This chain's CDR3 is CAISELGNTIYF. DNA of the CDR3: TGTGCCATCAGTGAACTCGGAAACACCATATATTTT.

This clone has only a few counts. The gene calls are TRBV11-3 and TRBJ2-1; D might be TRBD2 (6 bases). The CDR3 is made up of 12 amino acids. Trimming shortened V by 1 base and J by 9 bases, and 7 bases separated the two germline ends. Germline-derived CDR1 and CDR2 are SGHNT and YENEEA. In DNA, the CDR3 is TGTGCCAGCAGCTTAGTGGGGGGTGAGCAGTTCTTC. Residues: CASSLVGGEQFF.

The chain has TRBV15 and TRBJ2-7; 12 positions match TRBD1. Germline values: CDR1 LNHNV, CDR2 YYDKDF (reference sequence). The CDR3 sequence is 18 residues long. With 2 bases clipped from V and 1 base from J, the junction kept 9 bases outside the gene matches. The CDR3 DNA follows: TGTGCCACCAGCAGACCCGGGACAGGGGGCACGACTTCCTACGAGCAGTACTTC. Its protein is CATSRPGTGGTTSYEQYF.

The gene calls are TRBV30 and TRBJ2-1; 11 nucleotides match TRBD2. With 4 bases clipped from V and 10 bases from J, the junction kept 9 bases outside the gene matches. CDR1 is GTSNPN and CDR2 is SVGIG in the germline V gene (reference sequence). The CDR3 is 14 amino acids. The CDR3, as DNA: TGTGCCTGGACAACCGGGACTAGCGGTACGGAGCAGTTCTTC. Translated, it gives CAWTTGTSGTEQFF. Complete variable domain (other parts from reference TRBV30 and TRBJ2-1): SQTIHQWPATLVQPVGSPLSLECTVEGTSNPNLYWYRQAAGRGLQLLFYSVGIGQISSEVPQNLSASRPQDRQFILSSKKLLLSDSGFYLCAWTTGTSGTEQFFGPGTRLTVL.

Comment on this clone: A far larger clone is only one base removed, so a read error is likely. Other DNA sequences in the same sample also yield this CDR3. The chain joins TRBV15 to TRBJ2-7; TRBD1 aligns across 9 bases. CDR3 size: 16 residues. Germline assignment: CDR1 LNHNV and CDR2 YYDKDF (reference sequence). The CDR3 sequence: CATSRAMRDRVYEQYF. The CDR3 nucleotides read TGTGCCACCAGTAGAGCCATGAGGGACAGGGTCTACGAGCAGTACTTC.

The chain combines TRBV13 with TRBJ2-5, with TRBD2 matching 7 bases. The germline V gene encodes CDR1 PRHDT and CDR2 FYEKMQ (reference sequence). This CDR3 region has 14 residues. J was trimmed by 4 bases and V by 3 bases; bases with no gene match: 5. The CDR3 DNA reads TGTGCCAGCAGCTTTACCGGGGAGGGAGAGACCCAGTACTTC. It translates to CASSFTGEGETQYF.

J is TRBJ2-7 and V is TRBV18, with 8 positions matching TRBD1. Per the germline V gene, CDR1 is KGHSH and CDR2 is LQKENI. V shed 2 bases, J shed 5 bases, and the junction held 5 bases outside the gene matches. The CDR3 sequence is 14 residues long. The CDR3 loop is CASSPKDRVHEQYF. In nucleotides, the CDR3 is TGTGCCAGCTCACCAAAGGACAGGGTCCACGAGCAGTACTTC.

The CDR3 region is CASSLNRLQADTGELFF. CDR3 sequence (DNA): TGTGCCAGCAGCCTTAACCGATTACAGGCGGACACCGGGGAGCTGTTTTTT. V and J are TRBV9 and TRBJ2-2; TRBD1 is a possible D gene (5 bases). V lost 4 bases to trimming and J lost 3 bases, with 19 bases between them. Germline V gene lookup returns CDR1 SGDLS and CDR2 YYNGEE. CDR3 length: 17 residues. The full variable domain, in which reference TRBV9 and TRBJ2-2 provide the parts outside the CDR3, is DSGVTQTPKHLITATGQRVTLRCSPRSGDLSVYWYQQSLDQGLQFLIQYYNGEERAKGNILERFSAQQFPDLHSELNLSSLELGDSALYFCASSLNRLQADTGELFFGEGSRLTVL.

This CDR3 reads CASSQDHVRAGYGYTF. In DNA, the CDR3 is TGTGCCAGCAGCCAAGATCATGTCAGGGCAGGCTATGGCTACACCTTC. V is TRBV14 and J is TRBJ1-2; maybe TRBD1 (5 bases). Germline V CDR1 and CDR2: SGHDN, FVKESK. The CDR3 is made up of 16 amino acids. The ends were cut back, 0 bases at V and 4 bases at J, with 15 bases in the middle.

V and J are TRBV9 and TRBJ1-5; 9 nucleotides line up with TRBD1. CDR1 is SGDLS, CDR2 YYNGEE, per germline. CDR3 size: 15 residues. The V segment lost 3 bases and the J segment 3 bases; nucleotides outside the gene matches: 4. This chain's CDR3 is CASSEGTGYNQPQHF. CDR3 sequence (DNA): TGTGCCAGCAGCGAGGGGACAGGGTACAATCAGCCCCAGCATTTT.

The chain combines TRBV11-3 with TRBJ1-2; no clear D. CDR1 is SGHNT, CDR2 YENEEA, per germline. V was pared by 8 bases and J by 3 bases, with 10 bases between. This CDR3 is built from 12 residues. The CDR3 reads CASADIDYGYTF. The DNA for the CDR3 is TGTGCCAGCGCTGACATTGACTATGGCTACACCTTC.

The V gene is TRBV5-1, the J gene TRBJ1-5; the D gene is possibly TRBD1 (5 bases). The CDR3 spans 15 residues. Trimming cost V 4 bases and J 1 base, with 12 bases left between them. In germline, CDR1 is SGHRS, CDR2 YFSETQ. As DNA, the CDR3 is TGCGCCAGCAGCCCGGCATGGGGCAGCAATCAGCCCCAGCATTTT. Protein: CASSPAWGSNQPQHF.

V usage is TRBV30 and J usage is TRBJ1-3, with 7 bases that match TRBD1. Germline CDR1 GTSNPN, CDR2 SVGIG (reference sequence). The CDR3 extends over 16 amino acids. The junction had 14 bases not matched to a gene; V was cut back by 5 bases and J by 4 bases. CDR3 coding DNA: TGTGCCTGGGAGGGGACGGACGACAGGGCAGGAAACACCATATATTTT. Its translation: CAWEGTDDRAGNTIYF.

The chain has TRBV6-5 and TRBJ2-3; no clear D. V gave up 6 bases and J gave up 0 bases, with 10 bases separating them. CDR3 size: 14 residues. Germline V gene sequence: CDR1 MNHEY, CDR2 SVGAGI. The CDR3: CASSSVRSTDTQYF. Written as DNA, the CDR3 is TGTGCCAGCAGCTCGGTCAGGAGCACAGATACGCAGTATTTT.